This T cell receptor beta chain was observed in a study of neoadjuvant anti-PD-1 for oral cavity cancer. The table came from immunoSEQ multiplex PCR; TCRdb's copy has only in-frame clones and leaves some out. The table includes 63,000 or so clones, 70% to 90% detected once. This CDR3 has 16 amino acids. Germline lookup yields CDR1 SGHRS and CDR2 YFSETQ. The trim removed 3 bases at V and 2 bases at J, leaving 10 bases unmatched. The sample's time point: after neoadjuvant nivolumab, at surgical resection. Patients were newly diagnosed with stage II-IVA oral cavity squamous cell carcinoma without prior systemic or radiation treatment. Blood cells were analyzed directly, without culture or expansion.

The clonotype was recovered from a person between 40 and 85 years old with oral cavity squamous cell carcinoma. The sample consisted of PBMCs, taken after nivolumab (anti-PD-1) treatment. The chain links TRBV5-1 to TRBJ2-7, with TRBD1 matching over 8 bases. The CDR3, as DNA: TGCGCCAGCAGCTGGACGTTGGACAGGGCTCCCTACGAGCAGTACTTC. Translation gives CASSWTLDRAPYEQYF.